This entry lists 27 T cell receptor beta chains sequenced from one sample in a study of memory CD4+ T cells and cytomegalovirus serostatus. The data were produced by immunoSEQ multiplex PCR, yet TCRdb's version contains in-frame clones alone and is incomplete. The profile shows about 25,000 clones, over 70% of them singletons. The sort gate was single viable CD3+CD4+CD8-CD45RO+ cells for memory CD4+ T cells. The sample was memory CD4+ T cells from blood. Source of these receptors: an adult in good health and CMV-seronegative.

Here the CDR3 DNA reads TGTGCCAGCGGAATCCAAGAGACCCAGTACTTC. Its translation is CASGIQETQYF. The rearrangement joins TRBV2 to TRBJ2-5; D is ambiguous. The CDR3 totals 11 residues. Germline V gene lookup returns CDR1 SNHLY and CDR2 FYNNEI. Trimming removed 8 bases at V and 1 base at J, with 5 bases between.

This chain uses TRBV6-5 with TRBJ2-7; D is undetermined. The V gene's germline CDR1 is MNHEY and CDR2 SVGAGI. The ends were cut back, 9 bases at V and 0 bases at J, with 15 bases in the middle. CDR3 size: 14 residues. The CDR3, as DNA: TGTGCCAGTTCACGGACCCTAAACTCCTACGAGCAGTACTTC. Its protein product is CASSRTLNSYEQYF.

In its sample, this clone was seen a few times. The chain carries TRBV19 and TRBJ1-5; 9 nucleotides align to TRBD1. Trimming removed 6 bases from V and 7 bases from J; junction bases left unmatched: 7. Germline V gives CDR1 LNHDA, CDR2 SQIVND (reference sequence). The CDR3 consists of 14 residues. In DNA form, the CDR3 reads TGTGCCAGTAGCCTCAGACAGGGGGGCCAGCCCCAGCATTTT. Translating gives CASSLRQGGQPQHF.

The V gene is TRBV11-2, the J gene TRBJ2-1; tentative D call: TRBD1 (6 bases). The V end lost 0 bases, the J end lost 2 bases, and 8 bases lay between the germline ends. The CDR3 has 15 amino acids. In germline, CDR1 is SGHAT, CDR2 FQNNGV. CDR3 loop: CASSLDRGTYNEQFF. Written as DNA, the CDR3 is TGTGCCAGCAGCTTAGACAGGGGAACCTACAATGAGCAGTTCTTC.

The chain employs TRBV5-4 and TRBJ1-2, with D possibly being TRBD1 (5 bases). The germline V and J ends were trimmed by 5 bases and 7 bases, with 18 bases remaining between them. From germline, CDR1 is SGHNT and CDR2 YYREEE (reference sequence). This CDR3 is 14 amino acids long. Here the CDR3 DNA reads TGTGCCAGCAGTCCGGAGGCAGGGCTGGGTGGCTACACCTTC. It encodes CASSPEAGLGGYTF. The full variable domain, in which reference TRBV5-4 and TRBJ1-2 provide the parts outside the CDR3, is ETGVTQSPTHLIKTRGQQVTLRCSSQSGHNTVSWYQQALGQGPQFIFQYYREEENGRGNFPPRFSGLQFPNYSSELNVNALELDDSALYLCASSPEAGLGGYTFGSGTRLTVV.

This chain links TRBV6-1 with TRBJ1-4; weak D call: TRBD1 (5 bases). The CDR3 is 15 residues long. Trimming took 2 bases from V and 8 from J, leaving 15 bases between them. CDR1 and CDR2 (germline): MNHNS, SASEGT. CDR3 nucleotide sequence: TGTGCCAGCAGTGAATCGGGCAGGGATTGGGAAAAACTGTTTTTT. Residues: CASSESGRDWEKLFF.

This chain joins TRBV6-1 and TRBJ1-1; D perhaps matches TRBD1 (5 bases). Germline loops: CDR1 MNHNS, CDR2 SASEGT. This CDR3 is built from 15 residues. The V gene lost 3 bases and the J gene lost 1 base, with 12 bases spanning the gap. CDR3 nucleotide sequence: TGTGCCAGCAGTGAGGTCGACAGAGCGAACACTGAAGCTTTCTTT. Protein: CASSEVDRANTEAFF.

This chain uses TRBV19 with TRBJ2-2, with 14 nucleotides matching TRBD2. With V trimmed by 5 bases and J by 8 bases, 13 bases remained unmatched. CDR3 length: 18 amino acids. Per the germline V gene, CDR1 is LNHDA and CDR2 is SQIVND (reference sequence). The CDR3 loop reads CASSPRTSGGPLSGELFF. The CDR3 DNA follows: TGTGCCAGTAGTCCTCGGACTAGCGGGGGGCCGTTGTCAGGGGAGCTGTTTTTT.

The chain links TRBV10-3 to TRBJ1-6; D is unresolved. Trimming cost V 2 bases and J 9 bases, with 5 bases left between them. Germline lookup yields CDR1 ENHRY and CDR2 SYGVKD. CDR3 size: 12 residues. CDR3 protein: CAISESGSPLHF. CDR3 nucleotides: TGTGCCATCAGTGAGAGCGGTTCACCCCTCCACTTT.

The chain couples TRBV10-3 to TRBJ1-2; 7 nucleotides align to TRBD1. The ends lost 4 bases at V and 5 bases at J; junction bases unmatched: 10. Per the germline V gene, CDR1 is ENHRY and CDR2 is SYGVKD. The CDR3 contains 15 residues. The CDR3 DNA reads TGTGCCATCAGTGCCAGGGGGGCCCTTGAGTATGGCTACACCTTC. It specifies CAISARGALEYGYTF.

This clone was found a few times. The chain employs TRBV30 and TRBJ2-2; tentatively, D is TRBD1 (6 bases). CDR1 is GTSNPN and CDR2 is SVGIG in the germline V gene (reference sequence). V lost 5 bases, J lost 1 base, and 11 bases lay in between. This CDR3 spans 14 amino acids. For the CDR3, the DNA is TGTGCCTGGCTGCAGGGACAGAACACCGGGGAGCTGTTTTTT. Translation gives CAWLQGQNTGELFF.

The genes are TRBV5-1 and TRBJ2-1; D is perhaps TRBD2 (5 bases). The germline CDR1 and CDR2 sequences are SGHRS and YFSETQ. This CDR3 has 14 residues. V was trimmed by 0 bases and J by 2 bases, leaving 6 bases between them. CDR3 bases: TGCGCCAGCAGCTTGGTACTAGCCTACAATGAGCAGTTCTTC. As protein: CASSLVLAYNEQFF.

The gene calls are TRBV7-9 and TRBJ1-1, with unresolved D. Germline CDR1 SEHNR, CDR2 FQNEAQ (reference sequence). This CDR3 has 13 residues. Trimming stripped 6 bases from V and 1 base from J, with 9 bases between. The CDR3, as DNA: TGTGCCAGCAGGCCGATAGCGAACACTGAAGCTTTCTTT. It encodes CASRPIANTEAFF.

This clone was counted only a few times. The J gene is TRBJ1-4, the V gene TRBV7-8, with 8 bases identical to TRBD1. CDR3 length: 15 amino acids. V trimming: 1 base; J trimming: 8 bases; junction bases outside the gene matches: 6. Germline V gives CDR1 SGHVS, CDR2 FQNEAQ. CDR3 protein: CASSLVGQAGEKLFF. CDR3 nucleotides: TGTGCCAGCAGCTTAGTGGGACAGGCTGGAGAAAAACTGTTTTTT.

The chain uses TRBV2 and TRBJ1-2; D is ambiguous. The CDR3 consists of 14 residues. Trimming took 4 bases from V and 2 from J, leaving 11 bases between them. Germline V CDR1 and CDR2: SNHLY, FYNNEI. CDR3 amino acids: CASSVTVDNYGYTF. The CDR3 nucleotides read TGTGCCAGCAGTGTCACAGTTGACAACTATGGCTACACCTTC.

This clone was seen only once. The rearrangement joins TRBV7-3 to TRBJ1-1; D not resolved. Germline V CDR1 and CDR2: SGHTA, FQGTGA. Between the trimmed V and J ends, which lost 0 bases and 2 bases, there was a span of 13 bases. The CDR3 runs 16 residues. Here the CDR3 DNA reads TGTGCCAGCAGCTTAACCGGCAGTAGTCCCAACACTGAAGCTTTCTTT. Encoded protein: CASSLTGSSPNTEAFF. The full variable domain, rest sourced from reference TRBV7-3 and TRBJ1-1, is GAGVSQTPSNKVTEKGKYVELRCDPISGHTALYWYRQSLGQGPEFLIYFQGTGAADDSGLPNDRFFAVRPEGSVSTLKIQRTERGDSAVYLCASSLTGSSPNTEAFFGQGTRLTVV.

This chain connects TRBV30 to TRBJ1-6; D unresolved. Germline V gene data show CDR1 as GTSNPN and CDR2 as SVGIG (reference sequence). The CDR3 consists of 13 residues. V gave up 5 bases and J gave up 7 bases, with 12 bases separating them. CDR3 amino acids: CAWAKEYNSPLHF. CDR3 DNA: TGTGCCTGGGCGAAAGAATACAATTCACCCCTCCACTTT.

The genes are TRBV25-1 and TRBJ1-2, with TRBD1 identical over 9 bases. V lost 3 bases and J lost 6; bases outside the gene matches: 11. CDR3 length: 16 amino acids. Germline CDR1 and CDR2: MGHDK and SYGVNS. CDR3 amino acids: CASSENRGRMADGYTF. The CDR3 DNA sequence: TGTGCCAGCAGTGAGAACAGGGGGCGAATGGCGGATGGCTACACCTTC.

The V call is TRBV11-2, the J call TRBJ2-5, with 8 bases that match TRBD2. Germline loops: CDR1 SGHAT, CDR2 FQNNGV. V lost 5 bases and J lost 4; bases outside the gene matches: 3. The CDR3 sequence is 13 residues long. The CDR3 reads CASSIAGIETQYF. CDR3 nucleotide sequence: TGTGCCAGCAGCATAGCGGGGATAGAGACCCAGTACTTC. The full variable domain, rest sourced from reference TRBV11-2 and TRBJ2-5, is EAGVAQSPRYKIIEKRQSVAFWCNPISGHATLYWYQQILGQGPKLLIQFQNNGVVDDSQLPKDRFSAERLKGVDSTLKIQPAKLEDSAVYLCASSIAGIETQYFGPGTRLLVL.

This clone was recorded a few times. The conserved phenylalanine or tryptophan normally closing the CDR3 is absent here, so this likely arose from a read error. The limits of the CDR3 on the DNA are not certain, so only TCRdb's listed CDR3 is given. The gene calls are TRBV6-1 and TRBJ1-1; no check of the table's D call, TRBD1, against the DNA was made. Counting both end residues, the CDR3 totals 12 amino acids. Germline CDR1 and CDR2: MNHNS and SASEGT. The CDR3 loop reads CASIRQGRTTLL.

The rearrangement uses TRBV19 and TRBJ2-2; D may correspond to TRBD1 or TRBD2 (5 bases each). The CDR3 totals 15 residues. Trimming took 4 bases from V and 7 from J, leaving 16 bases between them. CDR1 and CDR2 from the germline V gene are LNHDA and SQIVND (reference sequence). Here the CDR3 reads CASSNEGLDNGELFF. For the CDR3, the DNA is TGTGCCAGTAGTAATGAGGGGTTGGATAACGGGGAGCTGTTTTTT.

CDR3 DNA: TGTGCCACCGCCGAAGGGACAGGGGTTTTTGAAGCTTTCTTT. Translating it yields CATAEGTGVFEAFF. The rearrangement joins TRBV10-3 to TRBJ1-1; the match to TRBD1 covers 10 bases. Germline CDR1 reads ENHRY; CDR2 reads SYGVKD. After removal of 10 bases from V and 7 bases from J, the junction contained 12 bases not matched to a gene. CDR3 length: 14 residues.

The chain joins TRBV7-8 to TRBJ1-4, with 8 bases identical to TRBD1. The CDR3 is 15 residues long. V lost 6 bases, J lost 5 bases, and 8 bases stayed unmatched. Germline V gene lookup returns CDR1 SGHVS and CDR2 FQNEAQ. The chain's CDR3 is CASRRSGGGNEKLFF. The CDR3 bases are TGTGCCAGCAGGAGATCAGGGGGCGGAAATGAAAAACTGTTTTTT.

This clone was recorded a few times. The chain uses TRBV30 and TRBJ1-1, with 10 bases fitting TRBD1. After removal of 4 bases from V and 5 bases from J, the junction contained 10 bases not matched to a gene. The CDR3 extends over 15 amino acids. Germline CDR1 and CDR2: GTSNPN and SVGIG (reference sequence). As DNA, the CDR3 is TGTGCCTGGAAGCGGGACAGGGGTGAGCAGACTGAAGCTTTCTTT. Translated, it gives CAWKRDRGEQTEAFF.

CDR3 sequence: CASSYGQGPDTQYF. In DNA form, the CDR3 reads TGTGCCAGCAGTTACGGGCAGGGACCAGATACGCAGTATTTT. This chain joins TRBV6-5 and TRBJ2-3; tentatively, D is TRBD1 or TRBD2 (5 bases each). The CDR3 length is 14 residues. V was pared by 2 bases and J by 4 bases, with 10 bases between. Germline-derived CDR1 and CDR2 are MNHEY and SVGAGI.

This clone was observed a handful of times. The CDR3: CASTGTGEAGAGANVLTF. The CDR3 region has the DNA TGCGCCAGCACCGGGACAGGGGAAGCGGGGGCTGGGGCCAACGTCCTGACTTTC. The chain recombines TRBV4-1 with TRBJ2-6, with TRBD1 matching over 10 bases. V gave up 7 bases and J gave up 2 bases; unmatched junction bases: 11. The CDR3 is 18 residues long. Germline CDR1 reads MGHRA; CDR2 reads YSYEKL.

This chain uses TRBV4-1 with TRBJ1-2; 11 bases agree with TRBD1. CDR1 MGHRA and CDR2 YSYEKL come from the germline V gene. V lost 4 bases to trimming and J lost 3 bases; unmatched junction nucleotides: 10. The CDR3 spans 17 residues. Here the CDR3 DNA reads TGCGCCAGCAGCCCCTCCGGGACAGGGGGATTATACTATGGCTACACCTTC. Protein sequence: CASSPSGTGGLYYGYTF.